These 2 T cell receptor beta chains were sequenced from one sample in a study of cytomegalovirus exposure and HLA in healthy donors. The PCR used 60 Vbeta and 13 Jbeta primers. Sequenced by immunoSEQ multiplex PCR; TCRdb stores in-frame clones only, minus some. The sample contains over 100,000 clones, roughly 85% of which appear only once. The source material was PBMCs. The receptor set was obtained from a man in his fifties or sixties in good health and CMV-seropositive.

This clone turned up a few times. The chain recombines TRBV29-1 with TRBJ1-1; D may be TRBD1 (6 bases). Germline values: CDR1 SQVTM, CDR2 ANQGSEA. Deletions cut 3 bases from V and 5 bases from J, with 10 bases between. This CDR3 spans 12 amino acids. The CDR3 is CSVERTATEAFF. The CDR3 nucleotides are TGCAGCGTTGAGAGGACAGCTACTGAAGCTTTCTTT.

The chain carries TRBV7-2 and TRBJ2-7; 7 nucleotides match TRBD2. The CDR3 spans 18 residues. J gave up 1 base and V 4 bases, and 16 bases lay outside the gene matches. The V gene's germline CDR1 is SGHTA and CDR2 FQGNSA. CDR3 sequence (DNA): TGTGCCAGCAGCTCCGGGTGGAGGGCGGGGGTTGGATCCTACGAGCAGTACTTC. It encodes CASSSGWRAGVGSYEQYF.